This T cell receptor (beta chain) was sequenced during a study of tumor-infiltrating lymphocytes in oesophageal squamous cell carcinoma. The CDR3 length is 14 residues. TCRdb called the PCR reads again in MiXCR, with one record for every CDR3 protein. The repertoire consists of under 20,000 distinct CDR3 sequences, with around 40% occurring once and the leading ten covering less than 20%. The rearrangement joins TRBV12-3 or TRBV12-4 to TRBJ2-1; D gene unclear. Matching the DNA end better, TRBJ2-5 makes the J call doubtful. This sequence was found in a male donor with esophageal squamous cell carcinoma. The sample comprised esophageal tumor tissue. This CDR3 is CASSLVPGLGTQYF. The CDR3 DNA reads TGTGCCAGCAGTTTAGTTCCAGGATTGGGGACCCAGTACTTC.